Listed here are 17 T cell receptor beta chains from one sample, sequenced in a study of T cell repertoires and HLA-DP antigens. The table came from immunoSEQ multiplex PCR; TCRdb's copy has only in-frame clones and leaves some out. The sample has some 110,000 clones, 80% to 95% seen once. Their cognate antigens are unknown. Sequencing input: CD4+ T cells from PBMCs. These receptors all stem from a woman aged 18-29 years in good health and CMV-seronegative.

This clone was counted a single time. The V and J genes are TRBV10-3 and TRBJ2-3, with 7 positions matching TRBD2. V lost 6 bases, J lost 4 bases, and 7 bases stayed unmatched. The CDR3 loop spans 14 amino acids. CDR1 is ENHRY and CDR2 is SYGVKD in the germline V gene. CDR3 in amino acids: CAIRRAGDADTQYF. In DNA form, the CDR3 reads TGTGCCATCAGACGGGCGGGAGATGCAGATACGCAGTATTTT.

The CDR3 region is CASSEKQGYSGEQYF. Here the CDR3 DNA reads TGTGCCAGCAGTGAAAAACAGGGATATTCGGGTGAGCAGTACTTC. V and J are TRBV6-4 and TRBJ2-7; tentative D call: TRBD1 (6 bases). In germline, CDR1 is MRHNA, CDR2 SNTAGT. V was shortened by 3 bases and J by 7 bases, with 19 bases between the two germline ends. The CDR3 contains 15 residues.

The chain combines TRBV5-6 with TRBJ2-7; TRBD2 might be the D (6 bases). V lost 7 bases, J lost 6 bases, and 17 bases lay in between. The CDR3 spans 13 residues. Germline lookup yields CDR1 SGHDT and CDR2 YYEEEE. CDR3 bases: TGTGCCAGCCGAGGGAGGCTAACCGTCGAGCAGTACTTC. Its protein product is CASRGRLTVEQYF.

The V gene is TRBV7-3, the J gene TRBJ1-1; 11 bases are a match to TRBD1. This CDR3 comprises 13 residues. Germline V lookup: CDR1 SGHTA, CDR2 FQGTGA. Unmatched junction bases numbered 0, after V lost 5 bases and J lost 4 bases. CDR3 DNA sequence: TGTGCCAGCAGCGGACAGGGGGCCACTGAAGCTTTCTTT. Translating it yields CASSGQGATEAFF.

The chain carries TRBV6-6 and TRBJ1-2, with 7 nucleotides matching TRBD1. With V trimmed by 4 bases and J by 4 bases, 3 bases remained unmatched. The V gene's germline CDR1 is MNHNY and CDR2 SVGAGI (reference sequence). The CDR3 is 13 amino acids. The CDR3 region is CASSSAGGYGYTF. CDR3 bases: TGTGCCAGCAGTTCTGCAGGGGGCTATGGCTACACCTTC.

CDR3 sequence (DNA): TGTGCCAGCGCTGAGGCCGGGGCCGCATTCTACGAGCAGTACGTC. This codes for CASAEAGAAFYEQYV. V usage is TRBV28 and J usage is TRBJ2-7; D tentatively fits TRBD1 or TRBD2 (5 bases each). The CDR3 contains 15 residues. Germline V gives CDR1 MDHEN, CDR2 SYDVKM. Trimming stripped 8 bases from V and 3 bases from J, with 20 bases between.

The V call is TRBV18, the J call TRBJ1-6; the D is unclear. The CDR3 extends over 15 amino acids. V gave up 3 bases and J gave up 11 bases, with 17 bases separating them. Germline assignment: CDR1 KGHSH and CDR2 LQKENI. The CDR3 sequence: CASSPVVGEFAPLHF. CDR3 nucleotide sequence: TGTGCCAGCTCACCGGTGGTAGGAGAGTTTGCACCCCTCCACTTT.

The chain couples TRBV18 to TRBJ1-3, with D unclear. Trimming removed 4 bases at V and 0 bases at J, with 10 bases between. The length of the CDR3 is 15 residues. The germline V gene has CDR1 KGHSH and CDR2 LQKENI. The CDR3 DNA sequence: TGTGCCAGCTCACTCCAGGTGAGCTCTGGAAACACCATATATTTT. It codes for CASSLQVSSGNTIYF. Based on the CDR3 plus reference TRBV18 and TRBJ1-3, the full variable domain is NAGVMQNPRHLVRRRGQEARLRCSPMKGHSHVYWYRQLPEEGLKFMVYLQKENIIDESGMPKERFSAEFPKEGPSILRIQQVVRGDSAAYFCASSLQVSSGNTIYFGEGSWLTVV.

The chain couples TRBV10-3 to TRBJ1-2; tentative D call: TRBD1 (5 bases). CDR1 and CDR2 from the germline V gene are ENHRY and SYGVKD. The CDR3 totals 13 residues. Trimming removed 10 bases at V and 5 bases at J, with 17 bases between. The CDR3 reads CATQTESSYGYTF. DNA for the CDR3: TGTGCCACCCAGACAGAATCCTCTTATGGCTACACCTTC.

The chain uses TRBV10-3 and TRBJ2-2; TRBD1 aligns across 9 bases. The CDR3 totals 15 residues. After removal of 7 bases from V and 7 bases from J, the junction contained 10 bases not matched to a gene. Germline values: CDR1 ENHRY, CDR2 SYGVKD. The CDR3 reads CAIKKWTGASGELFF. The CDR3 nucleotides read TGTGCCATCAAGAAATGGACAGGGGCTAGCGGGGAGCTGTTTTTT.

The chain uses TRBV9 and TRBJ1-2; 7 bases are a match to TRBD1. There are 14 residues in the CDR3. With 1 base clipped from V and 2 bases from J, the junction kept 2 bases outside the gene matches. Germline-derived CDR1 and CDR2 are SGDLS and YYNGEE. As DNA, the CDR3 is TGTGCCAGCAGCGTAAGGACAGGAAACTATGGCTACACCTTC. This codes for CASSVRTGNYGYTF.

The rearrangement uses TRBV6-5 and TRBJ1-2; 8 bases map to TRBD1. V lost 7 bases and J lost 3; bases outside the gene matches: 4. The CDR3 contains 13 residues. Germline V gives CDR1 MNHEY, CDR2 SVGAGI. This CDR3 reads CASTQDRDYGYTF. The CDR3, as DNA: TGTGCCAGCACCCAGGACAGGGACTATGGCTACACCTTC.

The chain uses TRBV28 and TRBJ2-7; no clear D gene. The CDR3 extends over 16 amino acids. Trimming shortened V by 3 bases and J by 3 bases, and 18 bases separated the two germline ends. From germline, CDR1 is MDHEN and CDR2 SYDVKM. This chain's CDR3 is CASSFQTSEYRYEQYF. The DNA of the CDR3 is TGTGCCAGCAGTTTCCAGACGTCGGAGTATCGCTACGAGCAGTACTTC. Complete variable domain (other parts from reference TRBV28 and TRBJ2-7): DVKVTQSSRYLVKRTGEKVFLECVQDMDHENMFWYRQDPGLGLRLIYFSYDVKMKEKGDIPEGYSVSREKKERFSLILESASTNQTSMYLCASSFQTSEYRYEQYFGPGTRLTVT.

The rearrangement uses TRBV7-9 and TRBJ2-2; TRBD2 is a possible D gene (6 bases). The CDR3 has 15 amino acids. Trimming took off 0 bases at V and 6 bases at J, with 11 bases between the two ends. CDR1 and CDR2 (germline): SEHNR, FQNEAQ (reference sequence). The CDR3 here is CASSLAQLAPGELFF. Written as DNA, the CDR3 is TGTGCCAGCAGCTTAGCGCAACTAGCCCCCGGGGAGCTGTTTTTT.

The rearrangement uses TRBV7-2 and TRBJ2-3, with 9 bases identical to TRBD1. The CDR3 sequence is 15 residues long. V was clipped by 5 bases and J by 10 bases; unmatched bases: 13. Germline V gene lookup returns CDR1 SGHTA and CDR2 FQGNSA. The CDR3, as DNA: TGTGCCAGCAGCCCCGAAGGGACAGGGAGGTTCCCGCAGTATTTT. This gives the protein CASSPEGTGRFPQYF.

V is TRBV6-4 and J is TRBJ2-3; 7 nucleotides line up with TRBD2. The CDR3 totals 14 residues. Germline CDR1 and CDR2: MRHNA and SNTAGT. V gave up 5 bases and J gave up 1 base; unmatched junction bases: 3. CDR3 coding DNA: TGTGCCAGCAGTCACCGGGGGGGCACAGATACGCAGTATTTT. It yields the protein CASSHRGGTDTQYF.

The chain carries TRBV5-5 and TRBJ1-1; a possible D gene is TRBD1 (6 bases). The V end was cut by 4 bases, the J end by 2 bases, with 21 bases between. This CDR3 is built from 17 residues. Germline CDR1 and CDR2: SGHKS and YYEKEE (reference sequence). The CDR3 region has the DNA TGTGCCAGCAGCCCCCTTTCCGGGGGCAGGGGTAACACTGAAGCTTTCTTT. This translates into CASSPLSGGRGNTEAFF.